These 17 T cell receptor beta chains were sequenced from one sample in a study of EBV T-cell therapy then PD-1 blockade in nasopharyngeal carcinoma (dated by TCRdb to the early 2020s). The sample's treatment or condition label, decoded: AdE1-LMPpoly-expanded autologous EBV-specific T-cell therapy followed by anti-PD-1 nivolumab. Library generation was performed with the immunoSEQ multiplex PCR assay. The source is immuneACCESS, and TCRdb retained only in-frame sequences with V and J called. Part of the clones is not carried over; for the studies checked, unresolved V genes explain less than half of this, and the remainder is unexplained. For this sample there are roughly 19,000 clones; 84% appear just once. The top ten clones comprise around 32% of the sample. Their antigens remain unidentified. The sequencing used CD8+ T cells from blood, collected between days 25 and 35 from a patient whose treatment included autologous EBV-specific T cells and nivolumab. The receptors here all came from a man between 40 and 49 years old with nasopharyngeal carcinoma.

This clone was observed once. The chain uses TRBV21-1 and TRBJ2-6. TRBV21-1 is a listed pseudogene. CDR3 size: 18 residues. The CDR3 region is CASSSRAKGEPGANVLTF. The CDR3 DNA sequence: TGTGCCAGCAGCTCCCGGGCGAAGGGCGAACCTGGGGCCAACGTCCTGACTTTC.

This clone was seen a handful of times. The J gene is TRBJ2-7, the V gene TRBV27; no clear D. The CDR3 loop spans 14 amino acids. The ends were cut back, 7 bases at V and 3 bases at J, with 16 bases in the middle. The germline V gene encodes CDR1 MNHEY and CDR2 SMNVEV (reference sequence). The CDR3 DNA sequence: TGTGCCAGCAACCCGACACCAGGCGGCTACGAGCAGTACTTC. Protein product: CASNPTPGGYEQYF.

This clone was seen more than once but under ten times. The CDR3 DNA reads as TGTGCCAGCGGGCTAGCCAACACCGGGGAGCTGTTTTTT. Its protein product is CASGLANTGELFF. This chain uses TRBV9 with TRBJ2-2; tentatively, D is TRBD2 (5 bases). V lost 7 bases to trimming and J lost 2 bases, with 9 bases between them. Germline values: CDR1 SGDLS, CDR2 YYNGEE. This CDR3 is 13 amino acids long. Full variable domain (remainder filled in from reference TRBV9 and TRBJ2-2): DSGVTQTPKHLITATGQRVTLRCSPRSGDLSVYWYQQSLDQGLQFLIQYYNGEERAKGNILERFSAQQFPDLHSELNLSSLELGDSALYFCASGLANTGELFFGEGSRLTVL.

The CDR3 here is CASSYSELSNYGYTF. DNA of the CDR3: TGTGCCAGCAGTTACTCGGAGTTATCTAACTATGGCTACACCTTC. The chain recombines TRBV6-2 or TRBV6-3 with TRBJ1-2, with D unclear. Germline CDR1 is MNHEY and CDR2 is SVGEGT. Between the trimmed V and J ends, which lost 0 bases and 0 bases, there was a span of 8 bases. The CDR3 has 15 amino acids.

The rearrangement joins TRBV6-4 to TRBJ2-2, with a tentative D call TRBD1 (6 bases). Trimming cost V 0 bases and J 8 bases, with 13 bases left between them. Germline assignment: CDR1 MRHNA and CDR2 SNTAGT. This CDR3 contains 15 residues. The DNA for the CDR3 is TGTGCCAGCAGTGACTCCAACAGGGTTGGTGGGGAGCTGTTTTTT. It yields the protein CASSDSNRVGGELFF.

The rearrangement links TRBV7-9 to TRBJ2-2; tentative D call: TRBD2 (5 bases). Germline CDR1 and CDR2: SEHNR and FQNEAQ (reference sequence). The CDR3 has 16 residues. The V and J ends lost 5 bases and 0 bases respectively, with 13 bases between them. Here the CDR3 DNA reads TGTGCCAGCAGCAACCCTAGCTTCGCGAACACCGGGGAGCTGTTTTTT. Its protein product is CASSNPSFANTGELFF.

The chain carries TRBV29-1 and TRBJ2-2, with a tentative D call TRBD1 (6 bases). Between the trimmed V and J ends, which lost 0 bases and 2 bases, there was a span of 13 bases. CDR1 is SQVTM and CDR2 is ANQGSEA in the germline V gene. This CDR3 region has 16 residues. The CDR3 protein is CSVEDLEGVNTGELFF. The CDR3 DNA follows: TGCAGCGTTGAAGATCTCGAGGGGGTCAACACCGGGGAGCTGTTTTTT.

The count of this clone is one. The chain carries TRBV9 and TRBJ2-2; 11 nucleotides agree with TRBD1. V lost 1 base and J lost 5; bases outside the gene matches: 4. This CDR3 spans 16 amino acids. CDR1 is SGDLS, CDR2 YYNGEE, per germline. The CDR3, as DNA: TGTGCCAGCAGCGTAACGGACAGGGGGCGAACCGGGGAGCTGTTTTTT. This gives the protein CASSVTDRGRTGELFF.

This chain connects TRBV28 to TRBJ2-2, with 11 nucleotides matching TRBD1. In germline, CDR1 is MDHEN, CDR2 SYDVKM. The V segment lost 5 bases and the J segment 7 bases; nucleotides outside the gene matches: 9. The CDR3 runs 16 residues. The CDR3 loop is CASSPPGQGGVGELFF. The DNA for the CDR3 is TGTGCCAGCAGTCCACCGGGACAGGGGGGGGTCGGGGAGCTGTTTTTT.

V is TRBV3-1 (or the pseudogene TRBV3-2) and J is TRBJ2-7, with 7 nucleotides matching TRBD1. This CDR3 region has 13 residues. Germline lookup yields CDR1 LGHDT and CDR2 YNNKEL (reference sequence). J was trimmed by 4 bases and V by 2 bases; bases with no gene match: 2. The CDR3 here is CASSQMTGYEQYF. CDR3 DNA: TGTGCCAGCAGCCAAATGACAGGGTACGAGCAGTACTTC.

The chain couples TRBV4-1 to TRBJ1-4; no clear D gene. This CDR3 has 16 residues. V was clipped by 2 bases and J by 5 bases, with 15 bases between them. Germline V gives CDR1 MGHRA, CDR2 YSYEKL. The chain's CDR3 is CASSQNRLQPNEKLFF. CDR3 sequence (DNA): TGCGCCAGCAGCCAAAATAGATTACAGCCCAATGAAAAACTGTTTTTT.

This chain uses TRBV6-2 or TRBV6-3 with TRBJ1-5; possibly TRBD1 for D (5 bases). V lost 6 bases, J lost 6 bases, and 12 bases lay in between. Germline lookup yields CDR1 MNHEY and CDR2 SVGEGT. This CDR3 is 13 amino acids long. The CDR3 here is CASSRGGVQPQHF. In DNA, the CDR3 is TGTGCCAGCAGCCGTGGGGGAGTTCAGCCCCAGCATTTT.

The chain uses TRBV4-3 and TRBJ2-6; weak D call: TRBD2 (5 bases). V was trimmed by 0 bases and J by 0 bases, leaving 6 bases between them. CDR3 length equals 16 residues. CDR1 and CDR2 from the germline V gene are LGHNA and YSLEER. The CDR3 sequence: CASSQDGSSGANVLTF. In nucleotides, the CDR3 is TGCGCCAGCAGCCAAGATGGGAGCTCTGGGGCCAACGTCCTGACTTTC.

The CDR3 DNA reads as TGTGCCAGTACGGGACAGGGTCCTTCCGGGGCCAACGTCCTGACTTTC. Protein sequence: CASTGQGPSGANVLTF. The chain has TRBV19 and TRBJ2-6; 9 bases align to TRBD1. The V segment lost 7 bases and the J segment 4 bases; nucleotides outside the gene matches: 8. The CDR3 extends over 16 amino acids. CDR1 and CDR2 from the germline V gene are LNHDA and SQIVND (reference sequence).

The V and J genes are TRBV27 and TRBJ2-2; 8 nucleotides match TRBD2. The length of the CDR3 is 14 residues. With 3 bases clipped from V and 5 bases from J, the junction kept 2 bases outside the gene matches. CDR1 is MNHEY and CDR2 is SMNVEV in the germline V gene (reference sequence). CDR3 DNA sequence: TGTGCCAGCAGTTTTGGCGGGGGGACCGGGGAGCTGTTTTTT. This codes for CASSFGGGTGELFF.

A few counts support this clone. The V call is TRBV7-8, the J call TRBJ1-2; D perhaps matches TRBD1 (5 bases). Trimming took off 1 base at V and 5 bases at J, with 11 bases between the two ends. Germline V gene data show CDR1 as SGHVS and CDR2 as FQNEAQ. CDR3 length: 14 residues. This chain's CDR3 is CASSLGGAAYGYTF. In nucleotides, the CDR3 is TGTGCCAGCAGCTTAGGTGGGGCAGCTTATGGCTACACCTTC.

The chain joins TRBV4-3 to TRBJ2-1, with 8 bases that match TRBD1. Germline assignment: CDR1 LGHNA and CDR2 YSLEER. The CDR3 runs 16 residues. The V gene end was trimmed by 0 bases and the J gene end by 6 bases; junction bases not matched to a gene: 7. For the CDR3, the DNA is TGCGCCAGCAGCCAAGATAATGTCAGGGGGCCCAATGAGCAGTTCTTC. It yields the protein CASSQDNVRGPNEQFF.